The 4 T cell receptor beta chains given below trace back to one sample, sequenced in a study of T cells in Graves' hyperthyroidism and ophthalmopathy. Researchers amplified the TCR beta CDR3 regions from RNA transcripts. The HTBI primer set drove a first-round RT-PCR of the TCR CDR3. TCRdb re-called the multiplex PCR reads through MiXCR, storing one row per CDR3 protein. The sample lists 500,000 to 600,000 distinct CDR3 sequences; roughly 46% were seen once. Sequenced input: peripheral blood or thyroid tissue (not recorded which). All receptors derive from an adult woman with Graves' disease, either hyperthyroidism or ophthalmopathy (not recorded which).

This clonotype was seen at least ten times. The CDR3 protein is CASRPGLGPPGELFF. CDR3 nucleotides: TGTGCCAGCAGACCGGGACTAGGACCCCCCGGGGAGCTGTTTTTT. The chain uses TRBV9 and TRBJ2-2; 8 nucleotides agree with TRBD2. The V segment lost 5 bases and the J segment 6 bases; nucleotides outside the gene matches: 9. In germline, CDR1 is SGDLS, CDR2 YYNGEE. This CDR3 has 15 amino acids. Based on the CDR3 plus reference TRBV9 and TRBJ2-2, the full variable domain is DSGVTQTPKHLITATGQRVTLRCSPRSGDLSVYWYQQSLDQGLQFLIQYYNGEERAKGNILERFSAQQFPDLHSELNLSSLELGDSALYFCASRPGLGPPGELFFGEGSRLTVL.

The table lists this clonotype with many counts. The chain is built from TRBV10-3 and TRBJ1-6, with 9 bases matching TRBD1. Trimming removed 2 bases from V and 10 bases from J; junction bases left unmatched: 9. The CDR3 covers 16 residues. CDR1 is ENHRY, CDR2 SYGVKD, per germline. The CDR3: CAISELWGTGRSPLHF. The CDR3 DNA sequence: TGTGCCATCAGTGAGCTGTGGGGGACAGGGAGATCACCCCTCCACTTT.

The chain is built from TRBV27 and TRBJ1-6, with 8 bases aligning to TRBD1. Trimming took 1 base from V and 1 from J; bases not matched to a gene: 9. The CDR3 has 19 amino acids. The germline V gene has CDR1 MNHEY and CDR2 SMNVEV (reference sequence). CDR3 bases: TGTGCCAGCAGTTTATGGGCAGGGGGCTATACGTCCTATAATTCACCCCTCCACTTT. Translation gives CASSLWAGGYTSYNSPLHF.

This clonotype was counted between two and nine times. The chain has TRBV24-1 and TRBJ2-6; D gene uncertain. CDR3 size: 17 residues. Germline CDR1 is KGHDR and CDR2 is SFDVKD. V lost 5 bases to trimming and J lost 0 bases, with 13 bases between them. This chain's CDR3 is CATSGLEHTSGANVLTF. The CDR3 nucleotides read TGTGCCACCAGTGGATTAGAACATACCTCTGGGGCCAACGTCCTGACTTTC.